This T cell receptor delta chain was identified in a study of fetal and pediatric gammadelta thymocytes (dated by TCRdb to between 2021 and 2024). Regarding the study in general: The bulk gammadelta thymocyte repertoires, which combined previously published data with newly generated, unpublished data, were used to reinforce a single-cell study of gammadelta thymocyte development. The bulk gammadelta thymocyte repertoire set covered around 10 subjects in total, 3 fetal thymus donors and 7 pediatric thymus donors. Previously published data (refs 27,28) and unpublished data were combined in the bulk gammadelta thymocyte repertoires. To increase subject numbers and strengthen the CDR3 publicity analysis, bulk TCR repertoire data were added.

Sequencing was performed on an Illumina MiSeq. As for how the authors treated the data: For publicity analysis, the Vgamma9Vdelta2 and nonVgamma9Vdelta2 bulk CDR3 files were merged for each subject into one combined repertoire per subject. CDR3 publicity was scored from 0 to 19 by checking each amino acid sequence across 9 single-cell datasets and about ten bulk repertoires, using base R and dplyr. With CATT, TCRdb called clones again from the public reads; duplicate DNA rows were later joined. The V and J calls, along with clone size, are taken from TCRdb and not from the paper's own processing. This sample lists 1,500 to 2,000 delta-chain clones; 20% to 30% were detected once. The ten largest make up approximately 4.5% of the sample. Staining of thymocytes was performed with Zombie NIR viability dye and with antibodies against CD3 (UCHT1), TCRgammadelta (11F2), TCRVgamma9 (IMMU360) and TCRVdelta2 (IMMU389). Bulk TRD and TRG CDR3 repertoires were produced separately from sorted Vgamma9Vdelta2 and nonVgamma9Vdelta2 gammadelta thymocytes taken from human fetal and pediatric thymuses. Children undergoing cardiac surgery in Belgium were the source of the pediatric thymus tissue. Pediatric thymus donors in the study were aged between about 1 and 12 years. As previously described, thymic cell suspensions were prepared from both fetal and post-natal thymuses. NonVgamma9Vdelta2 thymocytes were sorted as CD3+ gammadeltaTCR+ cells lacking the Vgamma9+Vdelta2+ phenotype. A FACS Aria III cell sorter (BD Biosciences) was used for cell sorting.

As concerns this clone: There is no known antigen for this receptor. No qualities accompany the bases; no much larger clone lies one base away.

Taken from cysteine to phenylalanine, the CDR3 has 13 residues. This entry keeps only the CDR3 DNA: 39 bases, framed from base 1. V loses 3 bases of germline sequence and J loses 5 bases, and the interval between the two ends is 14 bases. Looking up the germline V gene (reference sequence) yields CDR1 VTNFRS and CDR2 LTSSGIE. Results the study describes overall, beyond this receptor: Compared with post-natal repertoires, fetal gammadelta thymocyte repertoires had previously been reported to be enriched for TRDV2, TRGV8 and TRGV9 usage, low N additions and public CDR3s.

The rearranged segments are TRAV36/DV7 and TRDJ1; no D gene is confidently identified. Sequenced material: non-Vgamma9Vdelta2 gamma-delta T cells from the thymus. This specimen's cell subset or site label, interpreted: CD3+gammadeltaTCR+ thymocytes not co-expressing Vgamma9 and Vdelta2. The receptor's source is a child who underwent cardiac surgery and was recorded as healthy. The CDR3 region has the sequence CAVGAYTRDKLIF. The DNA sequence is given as TGTGCTGTGGGGGCGTACACGAGAGATAAACTCATCTTT. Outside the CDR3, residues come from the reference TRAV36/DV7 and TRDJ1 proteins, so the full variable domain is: EDKVVQSPLSLVVHEGDTVTLNCSYEVTNFRSLLWYKQEKKAPTFLFMLTSSGIEKKSGRLSSILDKKELSSILNITATQTGDSAIYLCAVGAYTRDKLIFGKGTRVTVEP.